Presented here are 13 T cell receptor beta chains from one specimen sequenced in a study of shared clonotypes between healthy human individuals. Assay used: immunoSEQ multiplex PCR; TCRdb lists only in-frame clones, some missing. This table has over 2 million clones, about 90% appearing once. Sequencing was performed on naive CD4+ T cells from PBMCs. The subset was: CD45RA+ positively selected. The receptors here all came from a man younger than 35 in good health. Some clones in this sample may be carry-over from other donors' samples.

V and J are TRBV18 and TRBJ2-7; a possible D gene is TRBD2 (6 bases). Germline V CDR1 and CDR2: KGHSH, LQKENI. The CDR3 is 13 residues long. The germline V and J ends were trimmed by 6 bases and 4 bases, with 13 bases remaining between them. CDR3 nucleotides: TGTGCCAGCTCCCGGGGACTTGATTACGAGCAGTACTTC. Its protein product is CASSRGLDYEQYF.

Notes on this clone: Other DNA variants within this sample encode the same CDR3. The chain links TRBV6-5 to TRBJ2-1; the D is unclear. The CDR3 has 12 residues. The V gene's germline CDR1 is MNHEY and CDR2 SVGAGI. Trimming cost V 4 bases and J 2 bases, with 3 bases left between them. The CDR3 loop reads CASSSPYNEQFF. The CDR3 nucleotides read TGTGCCAGCAGTTCCCCCTACAATGAGCAGTTCTTC.

The chain employs TRBV19 and TRBJ2-1, with D perhaps assigned TRBD1 or TRBD2 (5 bases each). The CDR3 sequence is 16 residues long. Germline CDR1 reads LNHDA; CDR2 reads SQIVND (reference sequence). V lost 9 bases and J lost 0, with 18 bases in between. The CDR3 loop is CASEGRDPSSYNEQFF. The CDR3 nucleotides are TGTGCCAGCGAGGGAAGGGACCCGAGCTCCTACAATGAGCAGTTCTTC.

A note on this clone: The same CDR3 can be traced to other DNA sequences in this sample. The chain employs TRBV5-1 and TRBJ2-3, with D tentatively TRBD1 (5 bases). The germline V gene has CDR1 SGHRS and CDR2 YFSETQ. Trimming shortened V by 3 bases and J by 0 bases, and 8 bases separated the two germline ends. The CDR3 extends over 14 amino acids. CDR3 protein: CASSSRVSTDTQYF. CDR3 DNA: TGCGCCAGCAGCTCCAGGGTTAGCACAGATACGCAGTATTTT. The full variable domain, with the rest looked up from reference TRBV5-1 and TRBJ2-3, is KAGVTQTPRYLIKTRGQQVTLSCSPISGHRSVSWYQQTPGQGLQFLFEYFSETQRNKGNFPGRFSGRQFSNSRSEMNVSTLELGDSALYLCASSSRVSTDTQYFGPGTRLTVL.

This chain links TRBV5-8 with TRBJ1-2; D is uncertain. The CDR3 length is 14 residues. Trimming cost V 1 base and J 6 bases, with 13 bases left between them. The germline gives CDR1 SGHTS, CDR2 YDEGEE. The CDR3 DNA reads TGTGCCAGCAGCTTGTCGAGAATATGGGATGGCTACACCTTC. The encoded protein is CASSLSRIWDGYTF.

The rearrangement uses TRBV28 and TRBJ1-2; maybe TRBD1 (5 bases). CDR1 MDHEN and CDR2 SYDVKM come from the germline V gene. This CDR3 comprises 10 residues. The germline V and J ends were trimmed by 11 bases and 6 bases, with 10 bases remaining between them. The chain's CDR3 is CAAAGNGYTF. CDR3 nucleotides: TGTGCCGCCGCAGGGAATGGCTACACCTTC.

The chain links TRBV7-2 to TRBJ2-6; D call uncertain. The germline V gene has CDR1 SGHTA and CDR2 FQGNSA. The CDR3 loop spans 17 amino acids. The V end lost 3 bases, the J end lost 0 bases, and 12 bases lay between the germline ends. The chain's CDR3 is CASSLTSSSSGANVLTF. CDR3 nucleotides: TGTGCCAGCAGCTTGACGAGCAGCTCCTCTGGGGCCAACGTCCTGACTTTC.

This clone was detected once. The chain uses TRBV28 and TRBJ1-1; D perhaps matches TRBD1 (6 bases). The CDR3 is 15 residues long. Germline values: CDR1 MDHEN, CDR2 SYDVKM. V lost 6 bases to trimming and J lost 4 bases, with 18 bases between them. The CDR3 reads CASSSGQLGGTEAFF. As DNA, the CDR3 is TGTGCCAGCAGCTCCGGACAGTTGGGGGGCACTGAAGCTTTCTTT.

This clone has just one count. The chain couples TRBV29-1 to TRBJ2-7; 13 bases are a match to TRBD2. The length of the CDR3 is 15 residues. The junction had 7 bases not matched to a gene; V was cut back by 3 bases and J by 5 bases. Germline loops: CDR1 SQVTM, CDR2 ANQGSEA. The DNA for the CDR3 is TGCAGCGTTGAGTTAACTAGCGGGAGGGCCCACGAGCAGTACTTC. This codes for CSVELTSGRAHEQYF.

This chain connects TRBV9 to TRBJ2-2; TRBD2 aligns across 8 bases. The J segment lost 5 bases and the V segment lost 4 bases, leaving 16 bases of the junction unmatched. CDR1 and CDR2 from the germline V gene are SGDLS and YYNGEE. This CDR3 has 18 amino acids. In nucleotides, the CDR3 is TGTGCCAGCAGCAACACCGCGGGGGGACTTGCTCCTACCGGGGAGCTGTTTTTT. It encodes CASSNTAGGLAPTGELFF.

CDR3 coding DNA: TGTGCCAGCAGCTTGGACTGGGTTACCTCTGGAAACACCATATATTTT. This codes for CASSLDWVTSGNTIYF. V is TRBV5-4 and J is TRBJ1-3; D ambiguous. Germline V gives CDR1 SGHNT, CDR2 YYREEE (reference sequence). V was clipped by 0 bases and J by 0 bases, with 10 bases between them. The CDR3 is made up of 16 amino acids.

Comment on this clone: Other DNA sequences of this sample code for an identical CDR3. The chain recombines TRBV18 with TRBJ1-2, with D perhaps matching TRBD1 (6 bases). V dropped 2 bases and J dropped 6 bases, with 10 bases sitting between them. The germline V gene has CDR1 KGHSH and CDR2 LQKENI. The CDR3 spans 13 residues. CDR3 region: CASSPSGGDGYTF. The CDR3 DNA reads as TGTGCCAGCTCACCATCCGGGGGCGATGGCTACACCTTC.

J is TRBJ2-7 and V is TRBV18, with 10 positions matching TRBD1. CDR3 length equals 15 residues. Germline loops: CDR1 KGHSH, CDR2 LQKENI. J gave up 5 bases and V 2 bases, and 6 bases lay outside the gene matches. The CDR3 reads CASSPSGQGFHEQYF. CDR3 sequence (DNA): TGTGCCAGCTCACCATCGGGACAGGGGTTCCACGAGCAGTACTTC.